This record covers a single T cell receptor beta chain. As yet, its antigen is unknown. Each CDR3 protein is one row after TCRdb ran MiXCR on the reads. The table includes 650,000 to 850,000 distinct CDR3 sequences, roughly 29% detected once. The data belong to a study of T cell repertoires in cytomegalovirus infection. Study summary: Selection of CMV epitopes for the study included recently identified HLA-C-restricted and well-studied HLA-B-restricted ones. The public TCR beta signatures pointed to both CMV infection and matching HLA type.

In germline, CDR1 is DFQATT, CDR2 SNEGSKA (reference sequence). Trimming took off 0 bases at V and 0 bases at J, with 9 bases between the two ends. CDR3 length: 15 amino acids. Overall study findings and caveats: CMV carriers having the relevant HLA were flagged by cumulative public TCR beta family frequency. What dominated the ex vivo response were HLA-C-restricted CMV-specific TCR beta clonotypes.

The chain carries TRBV20-1 and TRBJ1-5, with a tentative D call TRBD1 (5 bases). The specimen comprised cultured CD8+ T cells from PBMCs, sampled from culture after CMV antigen stimulation. This receptor was obtained from a human donor in good health (CMV status not recorded). Some clones in this sample may be carry-over from other donors' samples. The CDR3 sequence is CSARDGGFSNQPQHF. In DNA form, the CDR3 reads TGCAGTGCTAGAGATGGGGGGTTTAGCAATCAGCCCCAGCATTTT.